This T cell receptor (beta chain) was obtained from a study of blood T cell repertoires in COVID-19. On the study more broadly: COVID-19 samples collected from the United States, Italy and Spain covered acute and convalescent phases.

Germline CDR1 and CDR2: SGHVS and FQNEAQ. The CDR3 runs 16 residues. V gave up 5 bases and J gave up 8 bases; unmatched junction bases: 12. Original handling: Amplification with reference gene primers provided the estimates of nucleated cell counts. This table comes from immunoSEQ multiplex PCR, and its TCRdb copy is limited to in-frame clones, with some not included. Clone size and the V and J calls come from that table; the DNA yielded D and trimming. The data hold about 300,000 clones, with 89% observed a single time. The receptor was derived from a man between 18 and 29 years old who had recovered from COVID-19. This rearrangement joins TRBV7-8 to TRBJ2-1, with TRBD2 matching 10 bases. Source material: peripheral blood. CDR3 sequence (DNA): TGTGCCAGCAGCCCACTGGCAGCGGGGGGGCCCGATGAGCAGTTCTTC. This sequence encodes CASSPLAAGGPDEQFF. Filled out from reference TRBV7-8 and TRBJ2-1, the complete variable domain reads GAGVSQSPRYKVAKRGQDVALRCDPISGHVSLFWYQQALGQGPEFLTYFQNEAQLDKSGLPSDRFFAERPEGSVSTLKIQRTQQEDSAVYLCASSPLAAGGPDEQFFGPGTRLTVL.